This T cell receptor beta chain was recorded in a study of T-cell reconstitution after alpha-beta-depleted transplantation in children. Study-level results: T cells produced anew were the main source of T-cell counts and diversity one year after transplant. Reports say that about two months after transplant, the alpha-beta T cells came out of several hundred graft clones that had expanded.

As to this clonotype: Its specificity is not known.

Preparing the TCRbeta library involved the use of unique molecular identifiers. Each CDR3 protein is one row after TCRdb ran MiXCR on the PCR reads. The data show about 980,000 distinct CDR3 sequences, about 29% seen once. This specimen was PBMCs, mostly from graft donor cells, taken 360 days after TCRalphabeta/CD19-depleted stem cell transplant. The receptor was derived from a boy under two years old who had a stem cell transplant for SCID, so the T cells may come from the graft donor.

CDR3 in DNA: TGCGCCAGCAGCTTATCATGGGACAGGGATCATCAAAGCGACGAGCAGTACTTC. Protein product: CASSLSWDRDHQSDEQYF. This sequence joins TRBV5-1 and TRBJ2-7; 9 bases are a match to TRBD1. Germline CDR1 is SGHRS and CDR2 is YFSETQ. The CDR3 spans 18 residues. The trim removed 2 bases at V and 5 bases at J, leaving 17 bases unmatched. Full variable domain (missing parts from reference TRBV5-1 and TRBJ2-7): KAGVTQTPRYLIKTRGQQVTLSCSPISGHRSVSWYQQTPGQGLQFLFEYFSETQRNKGNFPGRFSGRQFSNSRSEMNVSTLELGDSALYLCASSLSWDRDHQSDEQYFGPGTRLTVT.